These 9 T cell receptor beta chains share one sample of origin, sequenced in a study of blood T cell repertoires in COVID-19. The repertoire was sequenced with immunoSEQ multiplex PCR; TCRdb's copy has only in-frame clones and lacks some. The repertoire has a few hundred thousand clones, about 91% of them found once; the top ten carry approximately 1.6%. The sequenced sample was peripheral blood. Receptor source: a woman aged 25-40 years with COVID-19, enrolled during active disease.

The rearrangement joins TRBV7-2 to TRBJ1-5; possible D gene TRBD1, 5 bases. From germline, CDR1 is SGHTA and CDR2 FQGNSA. There are 15 residues in the CDR3. Trimming cost V 0 bases and J 6 bases, with 12 bases left between them. CDR3 sequence: CASSLAGRGGQPQHF. The CDR3 DNA reads as TGTGCCAGCAGCTTAGCGGGGCGGGGCGGTCAGCCCCAGCATTTT.

The V gene is TRBV18, the J gene TRBJ1-6; D is unresolved. The CDR3 is 16 amino acids. Germline-derived CDR1 and CDR2 are KGHSH and LQKENI. V was shortened by 6 bases and J by 0 bases, with 12 bases between the two germline ends. CDR3 sequence reads: CASSPDPSSYNSPLHF. CDR3 coding DNA: TGTGCCAGCTCCCCCGATCCGAGCTCCTATAATTCACCCCTCCACTTT.

The chain is built from TRBV7-2 and TRBJ2-2; D call uncertain. Trimming pared 1 base from V and 4 bases from J, leaving 13 bases between. The CDR3 loop spans 16 amino acids. Germline CDR1 reads SGHTA; CDR2 reads FQGNSA. The CDR3, as DNA: TGTGCCAGCAGCTTAGTTTCTAACCCGAGCACCGGGGAGCTGTTTTTT. This translates into CASSLVSNPSTGELFF.

J is TRBJ1-6 and V is TRBV28; D call uncertain. The CDR3 loop spans 15 amino acids. Germline V lookup: CDR1 MDHEN, CDR2 SYDVKM. Trimming left V 6 bases short and J 3 bases short, with 12 bases between. The CDR3 protein is CASRSLLGYNSPLHF. CDR3 in DNA: TGTGCCAGCAGGAGTCTCCTAGGCTATAATTCACCCCTCCACTTT. Full variable domain (outside the CDR3, taken from reference TRBV28 and TRBJ1-6): DVKVTQSSRYLVKRTGEKVFLECVQDMDHENMFWYRQDPGLGLRLIYFSYDVKMKEKGDIPEGYSVSREKKERFSLILESASTNQTSMYLCASRSLLGYNSPLHFGNGTRLTVT.

The chain carries TRBV7-9 and TRBJ2-5; 7 nucleotides align to TRBD2. The CDR3 has 14 residues. Germline V gene lookup returns CDR1 SEHNR and CDR2 FQNEAQ (reference sequence). J was trimmed by 7 bases and V by 5 bases; bases with no gene match: 10. The CDR3 region is CASSPRGEPGTQYF. As DNA, the CDR3 is TGTGCCAGCAGCCCACGGGGGGAGCCTGGGACCCAGTACTTC.

V and J are TRBV28 and TRBJ1-4, with a tentative D call TRBD1 (5 bases). CDR1 is MDHEN and CDR2 is SYDVKM in the germline V gene. The CDR3 has 17 amino acids. Trimming cost V 4 bases and J 3 bases, with 18 bases left between them. CDR3 sequence reads: CASSYGGAGRANEKLFF. Written as DNA, the CDR3 is TGTGCCAGCAGTTATGGAGGGGCCGGGAGAGCTAATGAAAAACTGTTTTTT.

This clone was picked up one time. This chain uses TRBV18 with TRBJ1-1, with TRBD1 matching 7 bases. CDR1 is KGHSH, CDR2 LQKENI, per germline. J gave up 8 bases and V 3 bases, and 3 bases lay outside the gene matches. This CDR3 has 12 amino acids. The CDR3 reads CASSPEQGEAFF. CDR3 DNA: TGTGCCAGCTCACCCGAACAGGGGGAAGCTTTCTTT. The full variable domain, with the rest looked up from reference TRBV18 and TRBJ1-1, is NAGVMQNPRHLVRRRGQEARLRCSPMKGHSHVYWYRQLPEEGLKFMVYLQKENIIDESGMPKERFSAEFPKEGPSILRIQQVVRGDSAAYFCASSPEQGEAFFGQGTRLTVV.

This chain links TRBV12-3 or TRBV12-4 with TRBJ2-1, with unresolved D. This CDR3 is 12 amino acids long. V was cut by 6 bases and J by 12 bases, with 15 bases left in between. CDR3 sequence: CASSATRITQFF. In DNA, the CDR3 is TGTGCCAGCAGCGCTACCCGTATCACGCAGTTCTTC.

The chain combines TRBV6-5 with TRBJ1-4, with D maybe TRBD1 (5 bases). The germline CDR1 and CDR2 sequences are MNHEY and SVGAGI. Trimming left V 0 bases short and J 7 bases short, with 12 bases between. This CDR3 is built from 15 residues. In DNA, the CDR3 is TGTGCCAGCAGTTACTCGAGCCAGGGAGGTGAAAAACTGTTTTTT. It translates to CASSYSSQGGEKLFF.